This T cell receptor (beta chain) was captured in a study of blood T cell repertoires in COVID-19. Study in general: Sites in the United States, Italy and Spain provided acute and convalescent COVID-19 samples. The analysed material was cDNA or gDNA that came from T cells, B-cell-depleted T cells, or PBMCs.

The CDR3 is made up of 13 amino acids. Germline V gives CDR1 SGHNT, CDR2 YENEEA. V lost 1 base and J lost 5, with 8 bases in between. As handled by the study authors: Estimated nucleated cell counts came from reference gene primer amplification. Assay: immunoSEQ multiplex PCR; the TCRdb copy retains only in-frame clones and omits some. V and J calls plus clone size are reproduced from that table; the DNA served to infer D and trimming. This sample has approximately 77,000 clones; over 85% occur once, and the top ten carry 4% to 5.5%. Material: peripheral blood. This clonotype was sampled from a man aged 45-65 years with active COVID-19. V is TRBV11-3 and J is TRBJ2-5, with TRBD1 as a possible D gene (6 bases). CDR3 nucleotide sequence: TGTGCCAGCAGCTTAGGGCAGGGGGAGACCCAGTACTTC. Translation gives CASSLGQGETQYF.